Listed below are T cell receptor beta chains from one sample, sequenced in a study of blood T cell repertoires in COVID-19. TCRdb's copy holds only in-frame clones and misses some; the assay was immunoSEQ multiplex PCR. This table holds roughly 40,000 clones, 75% to 90% found once. Sequencing input: peripheral blood. The receptor source for this set is a human donor in a cohort sampled during active COVID-19. The CDR3 runs from the conserved cysteine through the conserved F or W. D genes are given only for firm matches. Clone size is shown for a subset of rows, as once, few, many or a class of expanded clone.

abundance	v_gene	j_gene	d_gene	len	CDR3aa	CDR3nt
-	TRBV7-8	TRBJ1-5	-	13	CASSGGAVQPQHF	TGTGCCAGCAGCGGGGGGGCGGTTCAGCCCCAGCATTTT
few	TRBV9	TRBJ2-1	TRBD2	15	CASSVGNSGGDEQFF	TGTGCCAGCAGCGTAGGTAATAGCGGGGGTGATGAGCAGTTCTTC
-	TRBV19	TRBJ2-3	TRBD2	17	CASSIEGTSGWTDTQYF	TGTGCCAGTAGTATAGAGGGGACTAGCGGGTGGACAGATACGCAGTATTTT
-	TRBV3-1/TRBV3-2	TRBJ2-7	TRBD2	13	CASSQAGGFEQYF	TGTGCCAGCAGCCAAGCGGGAGGGTTCGAGCAGTACTTC
once	TRBV28	TRBJ1-5	-	15	CASSGGQRGNQPQHF	TGTGCCAGCAGCGGTGGACAAAGGGGCAATCAGCCCCAGCATTTT
-	TRBV9	TRBJ2-5	TRBD2	13	CASSVPGRETQYF	TGTGCCAGCAGCGTACCCGGGAGGGAGACCCAGTACTTC
few	TRBV5-1	TRBJ2-7	TRBD2	16	CASSRAPGGTAYEQYF	TGCGCCAGCAGCCGCGCTCCGGGAGGAACCGCCTACGAGCAGTACTTC
-	TRBV5-1	TRBJ2-3	-	16	CASSWMGSGSTDTQYF	TGCGCCAGCAGCTGGATGGGATCGGGAAGCACAGATACGCAGTATTTT
-	TRBV10-3	TRBJ1-4	-	16	CAISAGRGRIGEKLFF	TGTGCCATCAGTGCGGGGCGGGGGCGCATAGGCGAAAAACTGTTTTTT
-	TRBV27	TRBJ2-7	TRBD2	16	CASSLWGASGGYEQYF	TGTGCCAGCAGTTTATGGGGAGCGAGCGGGGGCTACGAGCAGTACTTC
-	TRBV7-9	TRBJ1-2	-	14	CASSLGAGSYGYTF	TGTGCCAGCAGCTTAGGAGCGGGGAGTTACGGCTACACCTTC
-	TRBV18	TRBJ2-5	-	13	CASSTTRGETQYF	TGTGCCAGCTCAACTACTAGAGGGGAGACCCAGTACTTC